This is a list of T cell receptor beta chains from one sample in a study of Graves' ophthalmopathy and Graves' hyperthyroidism. TCRdb reprocessed the multiplex PCR reads via MiXCR and lists one record per CDR3 protein. The table has about 380,000 distinct CDR3 sequences, approximately 15% seen once. The sequenced sample was peripheral blood. The receptor set was obtained from a woman aged 18-35 years with stable Graves' hyperthyroidism. CDR3s leave out the opening cysteine and the closing phenylalanine or tryptophan. Each record gives: CDR3 length, J gene, V gene, CDR3 protein.

13 | TRBJ1-1 | TRBV6-2/TRBV6-3 | ASSPQEPGGGSAF
11 | TRBJ1-2 | TRBV14 | ASSQSPGYGYT
13 | TRBJ1-5 | TRBV7-2 | ASSSPGQGTTPQH
12 | TRBJ2-5 | TRBV5-1 | ASSLGGRGETQY
13 | TRBJ1-1 | TRBV7-2 | ASSRSGTGGAEAF
14 | TRBJ2-2 | TRBV11-2 | ATQDRPIRAAGELF
12 | TRBJ2-5 | TRBV11-2 | ASSSSWIQETQY
12 | TRBJ2-5 | TRBV5-5 | ASSLEARKETQY
15 | TRBJ2-7 | TRBV4-1 | ASSQSRTGQGAYEQY
10 | TRBJ2-7 | TRBV12-3/TRBV12-4 | ASSFIVAEQY
12 | TRBJ2-7 | TRBV7-2 | ASRGGAGSYEQY
13 | TRBJ1-1 | TRBV20-1 | SARGGRGGNTEAF
11 | TRBJ1-2 | TRBV27 | ASSDRGRDGYT
12 | TRBJ1-2 | TRBV2 | ARRTGRIGYGYT
13 | TRBJ1-1 | TRBV12-3/TRBV12-4 | ASSFIGARNTEAF
13 | TRBJ1-1 | TRBV12-3/TRBV12-4 | ASNPGGNGYSEAF
11 | TRBJ1-5 | TRBV4-1 | ASSQDWGQPQH
11 | TRBJ2-7 | TRBV12-3/TRBV12-4 | ASSWENSYEQY
11 | TRBJ2-5 | TRBV20-1 | SARDMGKETQY
14 | TRBJ2-5 | TRBV19 | ASSGTSGGAQETQY
12 | TRBJ1-1 | TRBV3-1 | ASGPSDRNTEAF
13 | TRBJ1-1 | TRBV6-1 | ASKRGGAMNTEAF
13 | TRBJ1-1 | TRBV7-9 | ASSPGGGASTEAF
10 | TRBJ2-7 | TRBV11-2 | ASSLALYEQY
13 | TRBJ1-2 | TRBV20-1 | SARAPGQGGYGYT
16 | TRBJ1-1 | TRBV5-1 | ASSFAGGRIIGNTEAF
11 | TRBJ2-2 | TRBV12-3/TRBV12-4 | ASSLERTGELF
11 | TRBJ1-5 | TRBV3-1 | ASSQDSWQPQH
12 | TRBJ1-2 | TRBV7-8 | ASSPFDRDNGYT
13 | TRBJ1-6 | TRBV10-2 | ASSEPSVLGSPLH
11 | TRBJ2-3 | TRBV28 | ASSSPGGDTQY
15 | TRBJ2-5 | TRBV5-6 | ASSPFLSGGVQETQY
12 | TRBJ2-2 | TRBV7-7 | ASSSSTNTGELF
7 | TRBJ2-2 | TRBV12-5 | AQTGELF
12 | TRBJ1-1 | TRBV6-5 | ASSSLGQGPEAF
12 | TRBJ2-7 | TRBV6-5 | ASSYSGGRYEQY
12 | TRBJ2-7 | TRBV2 | ASMGDEGSYEQY
16 | TRBJ1-6 | TRBV6-5 | ASSYSGGLGPYNSPLH
14 | TRBJ1-5 | TRBV6-2/TRBV6-3 | ASRFPKLRGDQPQH
11 | TRBJ2-2 | TRBV6-1 | ASSASGTGELF
13 | TRBJ2-5 | TRBV6-1 | ASRQREGLTKTQY
14 | TRBJ2-5 | TRBV19 | ATTGGRDRAQETQY
11 | TRBJ2-7 | TRBV12-3/TRBV12-4 | ASSWVSSYEQY
11 | TRBJ1-2 | TRBV12-3/TRBV12-4 | ASSSGLWKGHT
13 | TRBJ1-5 | TRBV7-9 | ASSFGTAANQPQH
12 | TRBJ1-1 | TRBV13 | ASSLFRGGTEAF
12 | TRBJ1-2 | TRBV28 | ASREDRANYGYT
12 | TRBJ1-6 | TRBV6-2/TRBV6-3 | ASSPPRPDSPLH
16 | TRBJ2-2 | TRBV4-1 | ASSHPSALGGRTGELF
12 | TRBJ1-5 | TRBV19 | ASSGGTPPMAQH
14 | TRBJ2-5 | TRBV12-3/TRBV12-4 | ASSFKTSGGRETQY
11 | TRBJ1-6 | TRBV20-1 | SAGDRGNSPLH